These 8 T cell receptor beta chains share one sample of origin, sequenced in a study of OX40 agonist ivuxolimab in advanced cancers. Produced via immunoSEQ multiplex PCR; TCRdb's table is partial and in-frame only. Of 90,000 to 100,000 clones listed, about 90% are singletons. The sample here was CD4+ or CD8+ T cells sorted from blood, taken in a trial of the OX40 agonist ivuxolimab. The source is an adult with an advanced solid tumor such as melanoma, head and neck, liver or kidney cancer.

This chain links TRBV5-1 with TRBJ1-2; D uncertain. Between the trimmed V and J ends, which lost 6 bases and 4 bases, there was a span of 16 bases. The germline gives CDR1 SGHRS, CDR2 YFSETQ. CDR3 length equals 14 residues. CDR3 DNA sequence: TGCGCCAGCACCCCGCAGCCCGAATCCTATGGCTACACCTTC. Translating gives CASTPQPESYGYTF.

This clone was counted only a few times. The chain couples TRBV28 to TRBJ1-4, with 11 bases identical to TRBD1. CDR3 length: 14 residues. J lost 3 bases, V lost 8 bases, and 2 bases had no gene match. Germline V gene data show CDR1 as MDHEN and CDR2 as SYDVKM. The DNA of the CDR3 is TGTGCCAGCGGGGGACAGGGGGCTAATGAAAAACTGTTTTTT. It translates to CASGGQGANEKLFF.

This clone was counted only a few times. The gene calls are TRBV29-1 and TRBJ1-1; no definite D call. CDR3 length: 11 amino acids. Germline CDR1 and CDR2: SQVTM and ANQGSEA. The V end lost 6 bases, the J end lost 1 base, and 6 bases lay between the germline ends. In nucleotides, the CDR3 is TGCAGCGTAACGCGGAACACTGAAGCTTTCTTT. Protein sequence: CSVTRNTEAFF.

V gene TRBV5-4 combines with J gene TRBJ1-3; 10 bases are a match to TRBD1. Germline V gene lookup returns CDR1 SGHNT and CDR2 YYREEE (reference sequence). This CDR3 has 16 residues. V shed 4 bases and J 2 bases; nucleotides not matched to a gene: 6. In DNA, the CDR3 is TGTGCCAGCAGCCGACAGGGGGCGAGTACTGGAAACACCATATATTTT. Translation gives CASSRQGASTGNTIYF.

Only one count was recorded for this clone. J is TRBJ1-5 and V is TRBV27; tentatively, D is TRBD1 (6 bases). This CDR3 contains 14 residues. With 7 bases removed from V and 6 bases from J, the gap between germline ends came to 16 bases. Germline-derived CDR1 and CDR2 are MNHEY and SMNVEV (reference sequence). The DNA of the CDR3 is TGTGCCAGCACCCCACGGGTAGGGGGTCAGCCCCAGCATTTT. It yields the protein CASTPRVGGQPQHF.

The J gene is TRBJ2-7, the V gene TRBV7-7, with D perhaps TRBD2 (6 bases). Germline V CDR1 and CDR2: SSHAT, FNYEAQ (reference sequence). The CDR3 is made up of 13 amino acids. The V end was cut by 4 bases, the J end by 2 bases, with 9 bases between. This CDR3 is CASSSGLTYEQYF. CDR3 nucleotides: TGTGCCAGCAGCTCGGGACTGACCTACGAGCAGTACTTC. Supplemented by reference TRBV7-7 and TRBJ2-7, the full variable domain reads GAGVSQSPRYKVTKRGQDVTLRCDPISSHATLYWYQQALGQGPEFLTYFNYEAQPDKSGLPSDRFSAERPEGSISTLTIQRTEQRDSAMYRCASSSGLTYEQYFGPGTRLTVT.

The V call is TRBV6-5, the J call TRBJ2-1; 12 nucleotides line up with TRBD2. The CDR3 is 16 residues long. The germline V gene has CDR1 MNHEY and CDR2 SVGAGI. J lost 8 bases, V lost 0 bases, and 5 bases had no gene match. For the CDR3, the DNA is TGTGCCAGCAGTTACTCGCCTAGCGGGGGGGCGGATGAGCAGTTCTTC. This sequence encodes CASSYSPSGGADEQFF.

The genes are TRBV18 and TRBJ2-4; no definite D call. V lost 8 bases to trimming and J lost 0 bases, with 8 bases between them. This CDR3 is built from 13 residues. Germline lookup yields CDR1 KGHSH and CDR2 LQKENI. CDR3 sequence reads: CASLELAKNIQYF. For the CDR3, the DNA is TGTGCCAGCCTCGAACTAGCCAAAAACATTCAGTACTTC.